This TCR beta chain was observed in a study of cytomegalovirus exposure and HLA in healthy donors. A note on this clone: The antigen is not known.

The germline gives CDR1 SNHLY, CDR2 FYNNEI. V was cut by 3 bases and J by 1 base, with 12 bases left in between. The CDR3 length is 16 residues. Amplification used 60 Vbeta primers and 13 Jbeta primers. The table came from immunoSEQ multiplex PCR; TCRdb's copy has only in-frame clones and leaves some out. The sample contains about 170,000 clones, around 85% of which appear only once. Study-level points and caveats: Later on, an analysis tied approximately 15,000 TCR beta sequences to HLA alleles at 0.05 false discovery rate.

The sequence derives from a boy aged 2-15 years in good health and CMV-seronegative. The chain carries TRBV2 and TRBJ2-2, with D maybe TRBD1 (5 bases). Sequencing input: PBMCs. This chain's CDR3 is CASSESGLMNTGELFF. The CDR3 DNA is TGTGCCAGCAGTGAGTCAGGGCTCATGAACACCGGGGAGCTGTTTTTT.